A selection of T cell receptor gamma chains follows, all from one sample in a study of Vδ1+ human thymocytes. TCRdb used CATT to re-call clones from the multiplex PCR reads. Of tens of thousands of gamma-chain clones listed, over 20% were seen once; the top ten hold under 2%. The specimen sequenced was Vdelta1+ gamma-delta thymocytes from the thymus. The receptors shown here come from a girl under three years old who had congenital heart surgery. The CDR3 runs from the conserved cysteine through the conserved F or W. A clone size is listed for some rows: how often the clone was seen (once, few, many), or a class if it is expanded.

v_gene: TRGV3; j_gene: TRGJ1/TRGJ2; abundance: few; CDR3aa: CATSNKKLF; CDR3nt: TGTGCCACCTCGAATAAGAAACTCTTT
v_gene: TRGV9; j_gene: TRGJ1/TRGJ2; abundance: NA; CDR3aa: CALWELGEDKKLF; CDR3nt: TGTGCCTTGTGGGAGCTCGGGGAGGATAAGAAACTCTTT
v_gene: TRGV8; j_gene: TRGJP2; abundance: NA; CDR3aa: CATWDKSSSDWIKTF; CDR3nt: TGTGCCACCTGGGATAAGTCTAGTAGTGATTGGATCAAGACGTTT
v_gene: TRGV4; j_gene: TRGJ1/TRGJ2; abundance: few; CDR3aa: CATWDGGDYYKKLF; CDR3nt: TGTGCCACCTGGGATGGGGGGGATTATTATAAGAAACTCTTT
v_gene: TRGV3; j_gene: TRGJ1/TRGJ2; abundance: NA; CDR3aa: CATWDRPVYYKKLF; CDR3nt: TGTGCCACCTGGGACAGGCCCGTCTATTATAAGAAACTCTTT
v_gene: TRGV5; j_gene: TRGJ1/TRGJ2; abundance: few; CDR3aa: CATWDIPNYYKKLF; CDR3nt: TGTGCCACCTGGGATATCCCGAATTATTATAAGAAACTCTTT
v_gene: TRGV8; j_gene: TRGJ1/TRGJ2; abundance: few; CDR3aa: CATWDHDGGDYKKLF; CDR3nt: TGTGCCACCTGGGACCATGATGGGGGGGATTATAAGAAACTCTTT
v_gene: TRGV2; j_gene: TRGJ1/TRGJ2; abundance: once; CDR3aa: CATRDGSPSGKKLF; CDR3nt: TGTGCCACCCGGGACGGTAGCCCCTCGGGGAAGAAACTCTTT
v_gene: TRGV2; j_gene: TRGJ1/TRGJ2; abundance: few; CDR3aa: CATWDGLGYKKLF; CDR3nt: TGTGCCACCTGGGACGGGCTGGGCTATAAGAAACTCTTT
v_gene: TRGV3; j_gene: TRGJP2; abundance: NA; CDR3aa: CATWDSIRTRSDWIKTF; CDR3nt: TGTGCCACCTGGGACAGTATCCGCACCCGGAGTGATTGGATCAAGACGTTT
v_gene: TRGV3; j_gene: TRGJP2; abundance: NA; CDR3aa: CATWDGGSDWIKTF; CDR3nt: TGTGCCACCTGGGACGGAGGAAGTGATTGGATCAAGACGTTT
v_gene: TRGV8; j_gene: TRGJ1/TRGJ2; abundance: NA; CDR3aa: CATWDRPKGYKKLF; CDR3nt: TGTGCCACCTGGGATAGGCCTAAGGGTTATAAGAAACTCTTT
v_gene: TRGV4; j_gene: TRGJ1/TRGJ2; abundance: few; CDR3aa: CATWGSSNYYKKLF; CDR3nt: TGTGCCACCTGGGGCTCCTCGAATTATTATAAGAAACTCTTT
v_gene: TRGV4; j_gene: TRGJ1/TRGJ2; abundance: medium-sized; CDR3aa: CATWEGYKKLF; CDR3nt: TGTGCCACCTGGGAAGGTTATAAGAAACTCTTT
v_gene: TRGV2; j_gene: TRGJ1/TRGJ2; abundance: NA; CDR3aa: CATWDGRPQGYKKLF; CDR3nt: TGTGCCACCTGGGACGGGCGCCCCCAGGGTTATAAGAAACTCTTT
v_gene: TRGV4; j_gene: TRGJP2; abundance: NA; CDR3aa: CATWVGGRSDWIKTF; CDR3nt: TGTGCCACCTGGGTGGGGGGCCGTAGTGATTGGATCAAGACGTTT
v_gene: TRGV2; j_gene: TRGJP2; abundance: NA; CDR3aa: CATWDGPEGSDWIKTF; CDR3nt: TGTGCCACCTGGGACGGGCCTGAGGGTAGTGATTGGATCAAGACGTTT